This T cell receptor (beta chain) was retrieved from a study of cytomegalovirus exposure and HLA in healthy donors. The wider study: Of all 400 or so donors who were genotyped, about 80% belonged to the Caucasian-associated ancestry cluster.

Deletions cut 0 bases from V and 0 bases from J, with 10 bases between. CDR1 MNHNS and CDR2 SASEGT come from the germline V gene. The CDR3 totals 16 residues. Primers for the PCR totalled 60 Vbeta and 13 Jbeta. Here immunoSEQ multiplex PCR was the method, and the copy in TCRdb shows in-frame clones only, minus some. The table includes 150,000 to 200,000 clones, around 80% detected once. The rearrangement uses TRBV6-1 and TRBJ2-3, with TRBD1 as a possible D gene (6 bases). This receptor was obtained from a woman aged 18-29 years in good health and CMV-seronegative. The sample was PBMCs. CDR3 in amino acids: CASSEADRSSTDTQYF. CDR3 sequence (DNA): TGTGCCAGCAGTGAAGCGGACAGATCTAGCACAGATACGCAGTATTTT.